This TCR beta chain appears in the sequencing data of a study of blood T cell repertoires in COVID-19. Overall study: PBMCs, B-cell-depleted T cells, or T cells provided the cDNA or gDNA that made up the material.

Per the study methods: Researchers report that nucleated cell counts were estimated from reference gene primer amplification. Profiling relied on immunoSEQ multiplex PCR, and the TCRdb table lists in-frame clones only, not all of them. V, J and clone size are taken as reported in that table, and D and trimming were inferred from the DNA itself. Among around 28,000 clones listed, about 88% were seen once. The germline V and J ends were trimmed by 7 bases and 2 bases, with 15 bases remaining between them. Germline loops: CDR1 MNHEY, CDR2 SVGEGT. The CDR3 length is 15 residues. The sequenced material came from peripheral blood. This TCR derives from a man of 80 years or more with acute or convalescent COVID-19. The chain is built from TRBV6-2 or TRBV6-3 and TRBJ1-5; D ambiguous. The CDR3 region has the DNA TGTGCCAGCAACCCGGAGGGTCGGGGCAATCAGCCCCAGCATTTT. Translating it yields CASNPEGRGNQPQHF.